Below are 9 T cell receptor beta chains sequenced from a single sample in a study of prognosis after radiotherapy for stage I lung cancer. Genomic DNA was subjected to two-round multiplex PCR for amplification of TCR beta CDR3. Used in first-round PCR were primers specific to each TRBV and TRBJ gene. MiXCR was run by TCRdb on the multiplex PCR reads, yielding one entry per CDR3 protein. Of around 27,000 distinct CDR3 sequences listed, around a third were seen once; the top ten hold 9% to 13%. Sequenced here: PBMCs, sampled before or after stereotactic body radiation therapy (not recorded which). Receptor source: a donor aged 50 or older with non-small cell lung cancer.

This clonotype was seen repeatedly, ten times or more. The rearrangement links TRBV5-1 to TRBJ2-1; 10 bases map to TRBD1. Germline V gene data show CDR1 as SGHRS and CDR2 as YFSETQ. V trimming: 0 bases; J trimming: 4 bases; junction bases outside the gene matches: 19. CDR3 length equals 21 residues. Here the CDR3 DNA reads TGCGCCAGCAGCTTGGGCCGGACAGGGGGAATCACTCCCAGAAGATACAATGAGCAGTTCTTC. This translates into CASSLGRTGGITPRRYNEQFF.

This clonotype was seen ten or more times. This chain uses TRBV7-8 with TRBJ2-2; perhaps TRBD2 as D (6 bases). Trimming shortened V by 5 bases and J by 5 bases, and 18 bases separated the two germline ends. The germline V gene has CDR1 SGHVS and CDR2 FQNEAQ. The CDR3 spans 16 residues. The CDR3, as DNA: TGTGCCAGCAGCCCCCTGGGCGGGGCGGGAACCGGGGAGCTGTTTTTT. Translation gives CASSPLGGAGTGELFF.

The chain recombines TRBV6-1 with TRBJ1-3; 7 nucleotides match TRBD1. Per germline, CDR1 MNHNS and CDR2 SASEGT. This CDR3 has 14 amino acids. V lost 5 bases and J lost 6; bases outside the gene matches: 7. The CDR3 DNA is TGTGCCAGCAGTCGACAGGGCTCTTTAAACACCATATATTTT. Its protein is CASSRQGSLNTIYF.

The chain combines TRBV29-1 with TRBJ1-2; D remains ambiguous. The germline V gene encodes CDR1 SQVTM and CDR2 ANQGSEA. V dropped 4 bases and J dropped 8 bases, with 11 bases sitting between them. CDR3 length: 11 amino acids. The CDR3 here is CSVGDWTGYTF. CDR3 sequence (DNA): TGCAGCGTTGGAGATTGGACGGGCTACACCTTC.

The chain employs TRBV15 and TRBJ1-2; D is uncertain. This CDR3 spans 14 amino acids. CDR1 is LNHNV and CDR2 is YYDKDF in the germline V gene (reference sequence). V was pared by 0 bases and J by 12 bases, with 17 bases between. The CDR3 nucleotides read TGTGCCACCAGCAGAGATAGGACCTACTATGTCCACACCTTC. Amino acids: CATSRDRTYYVHTF.

A note on this clonotype: This is likely an artifact of a read error, given a far larger clone one base away. This chain links TRBV7-8 with TRBJ1-2; TRBD1 aligns across 10 bases. V dropped 2 bases and J dropped 7; count of bases not matched to a gene: 7. The V gene's germline CDR1 is SGHVS and CDR2 FQNEAQ. The CDR3 consists of 15 residues. CDR3 coding DNA: TGTGCCAGCAGCTTACCGCGACAGGGGGCGCGTGGCTACACCTTC. This sequence encodes CASSLPRQGARGYTF. Looking up the rest from reference TRBV7-8 and TRBJ1-2 gives the full variable domain: GAGVSQSPRYKVAKRGQDVALRCDPISGHVSLFWYQQALGQGPEFLTYFQNEAQLDKSGLPSDRFFAERPEGSVSTLKIQRTQQEDSAVYLCASSLPRQGARGYTFGSGTRLTVV.

The sample holds many counts of this clonotype. The rearrangement links TRBV18 to TRBJ1-3; 11 bases are shared with TRBD1. V dropped 5 bases and J dropped 3; count of bases not matched to a gene: 12. The CDR3 extends over 18 amino acids. Germline CDR1 KGHSH, CDR2 LQKENI. The CDR3 sequence: CASSTTAGTGGVGNTIYF. Written as DNA, the CDR3 is TGTGCCAGCTCAACCACGGCCGGGACAGGGGGAGTTGGAAACACCATATATTTT.

This clonotype has a count of ten or more. This chain uses TRBV19 with TRBJ2-4; D ambiguous. The CDR3 runs 15 residues. Germline V gives CDR1 LNHDA, CDR2 SQIVND (reference sequence). Trimming pared 6 bases from V and 0 bases from J, leaving 12 bases between. The CDR3 spells CASSLPGIAKNIQYF. Here the CDR3 DNA reads TGTGCCAGTAGCTTACCAGGTATAGCCAAAAACATTCAGTACTTC.

As to this clonotype: A clone one base away is much larger, so this may be a read error. The V and J genes are TRBV18 and TRBJ1-4; D call uncertain. The CDR3 is 16 amino acids. CDR1 is KGHSH, CDR2 LQKENI, per germline. CDR3: CVSSPDRVMGVEKLFF. In DNA form, the CDR3 reads TGTGTCAGCTCACCTGACCGGGTCATGGGCGTCGAAAAACTGTTTTTT.